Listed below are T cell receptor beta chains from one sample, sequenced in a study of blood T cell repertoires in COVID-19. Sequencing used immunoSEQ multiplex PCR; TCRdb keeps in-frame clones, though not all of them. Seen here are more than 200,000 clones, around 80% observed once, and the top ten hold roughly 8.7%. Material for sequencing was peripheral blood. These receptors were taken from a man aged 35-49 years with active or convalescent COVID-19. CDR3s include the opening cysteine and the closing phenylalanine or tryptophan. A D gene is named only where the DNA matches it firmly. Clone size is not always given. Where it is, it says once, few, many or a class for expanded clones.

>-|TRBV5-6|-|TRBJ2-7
CASSRVEVQTAHEQYF
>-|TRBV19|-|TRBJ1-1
CASSLAQMNTEAFF
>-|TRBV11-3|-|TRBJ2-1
CASSSRRDLYEQFF
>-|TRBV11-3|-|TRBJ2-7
CASSLAQLYEQYF
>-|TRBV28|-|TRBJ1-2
CASRDYSNYGYTF
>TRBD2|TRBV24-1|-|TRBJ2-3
CATSLTSGLEGTDTQYF
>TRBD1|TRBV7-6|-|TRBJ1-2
CASSKHGTDFYGYTF
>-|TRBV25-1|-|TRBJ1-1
CASSESGMNTEAFF
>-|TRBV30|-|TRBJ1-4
CAWSVSSAIRGNEKLFF
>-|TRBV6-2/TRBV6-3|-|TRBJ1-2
CASSTTAYGYTF
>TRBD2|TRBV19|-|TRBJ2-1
CASSIEYKSGRQFF
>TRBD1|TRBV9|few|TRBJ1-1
CASSRQGNTEAFF
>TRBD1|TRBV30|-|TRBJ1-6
CAWSVRDRGLSSYNSPLHF
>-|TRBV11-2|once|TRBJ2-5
CASSLEHSKETQYF
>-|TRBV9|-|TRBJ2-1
CASSVSGDGGHEQFF
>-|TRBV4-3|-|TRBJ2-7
CASSQALLREQYF
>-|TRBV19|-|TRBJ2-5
CASSMQLASKQETQYF
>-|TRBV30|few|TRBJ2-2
CAWSVVDSSGELFF
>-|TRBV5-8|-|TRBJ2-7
CASNYAQGYEQYF
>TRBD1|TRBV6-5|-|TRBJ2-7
CASSYRQGSNEQYF
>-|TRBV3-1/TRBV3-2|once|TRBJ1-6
CASSPREGSSPLHF
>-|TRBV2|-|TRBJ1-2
CASSEGSPPANYGYTF
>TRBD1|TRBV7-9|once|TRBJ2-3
CASSLIQGATDTQYF
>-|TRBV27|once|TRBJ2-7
CASSLYPGNEQYF
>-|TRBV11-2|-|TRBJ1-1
CASSLPRGRGNTEAFF
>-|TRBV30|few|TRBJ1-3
CAWSVRGYGQGFGTIYF
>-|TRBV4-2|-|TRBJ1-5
CASSQEGQGTSQPQHF
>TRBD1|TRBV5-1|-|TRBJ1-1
CASSLLTGGVGTEAFF
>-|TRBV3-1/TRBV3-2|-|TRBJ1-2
CASSQVGRAGGYTF
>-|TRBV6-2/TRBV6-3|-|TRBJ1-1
CASSYFGRAEAFF
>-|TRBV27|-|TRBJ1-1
CASSGFTEAFF
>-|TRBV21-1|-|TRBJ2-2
CASIHRSTGELFF